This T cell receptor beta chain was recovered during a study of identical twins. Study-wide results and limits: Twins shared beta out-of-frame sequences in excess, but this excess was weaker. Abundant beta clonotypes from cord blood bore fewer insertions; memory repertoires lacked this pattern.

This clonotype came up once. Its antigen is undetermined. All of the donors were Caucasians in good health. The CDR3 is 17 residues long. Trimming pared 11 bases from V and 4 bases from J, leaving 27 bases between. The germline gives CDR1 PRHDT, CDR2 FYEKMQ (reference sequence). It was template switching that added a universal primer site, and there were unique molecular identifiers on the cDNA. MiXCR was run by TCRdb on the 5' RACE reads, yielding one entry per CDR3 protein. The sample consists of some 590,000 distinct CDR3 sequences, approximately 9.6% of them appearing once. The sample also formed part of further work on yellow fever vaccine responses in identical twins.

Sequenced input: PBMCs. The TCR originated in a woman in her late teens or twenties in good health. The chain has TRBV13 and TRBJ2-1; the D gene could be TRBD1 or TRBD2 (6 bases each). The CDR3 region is CAFSPHSGGSLYNEQFF. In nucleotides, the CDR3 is TGTGCCTTCAGCCCCCACTCCGGGGGCTCTCTTTACAATGAGCAGTTCTTC.